The text below deals with one T cell receptor beta chain. Which antigen it targets is not known. Libraries were prepared through the immunoSEQ multiplex PCR assay. For the multiplex PCR, a mixture combining 60 forward primers for TCR Vbeta segments and 13 reverse primers for TCR Jbeta segments was used. Amplification of the CDR3 region of rearranged TCR beta genes was performed with a multiplex PCR assay on genomic DNA. The amplified TCR beta libraries were sequenced on the Illumina HiSeq System as 87-base-pair reads. In the original analysis: In a later analysis, 70 million to 95 million unique TCR beta chains were counted across the 500 to 850 repertoires, and approximately 11 million of these chains were shared by at least two donors. To remove PCR and sequencing errors, raw reads were error-corrected and collapsed into unique sequences using a nearest-neighbor algorithm that merged closely related sequences. V, D and J gene segments were assigned by aligning CDR3 sequences to IMGT reference sequences. Each retained sequence needed at least a six-nucleotide match to both a V gene segment and a J gene segment. Rearrangements were classified as productive when the CDR3 lacked stop codons and remained in frame with V and J, and all other rearrangements were classified as non-productive. CDR3 was defined according to IMGT convention as the region running from the second conserved V-encoded cysteine to the conserved J-encoded phenylalanine. In an earlier analysis of more than 550 of the donors, sequences lacking an unambiguous match to a single V gene segment were excluded. In an earlier analysis of a few hundred of the donors, V segments were called functional above 56.7% productive rearrangements and were called segregating when the between-donor standard deviation exceeded 5%. A statistical classification framework was built for diagnosing cytomegalovirus status from the catalog of TCR beta chain sequences. In a later analysis, V and J genes were assigned by comparing TCR nucleotide sequences against IMGT/GENE-DB human TR gene sequences. A later analysis assigned CDR3 sequences and most-parsimonious VDJ recombination scenarios with the TCRdist pipeline. A later analysis defined each TCR beta chain by its CDR3 amino acid sequence plus V-gene family, and excluded reads lacking a unique V-gene family. In a later analysis, 450 to 600 highly shared, low-generation-probability nucleotide sequences were removed to address suspected cross-contamination and a sequencing artifact. In a later analysis, a clonal expansion index for each public chain was calculated from normalized within-repertoire ranks of inferred template counts. A later analysis computed generation probabilities with a VDJ recombination model fitted to out-of-frame rearrangements, and checked the results against IGoR. Hypergeometric tests were used in a later analysis to score TCR-TCR, TCR-HLA and TCR-CMV co-occurrence, with a repertoire-size bias correction applied to the TCR pairs. To estimate false discovery rates, a later analysis permuted the HLA or CMV assignments 20 times. A later analysis grouped co-occurring TCRs with DBSCAN, adding TCRdist sequence similarity when clustering within HLA-allele-positive subsets. Co-occurrence clustering excluded repertoires with fewer than 30,000 or more than 120,000 public chains, plus five with anomalous nucleotide sharing. TCRdb mirrors the immuneACCESS table, restricted to in-frame sequences. Some clones are absent from its copies; in checked studies, under half trace to an unresolved V gene, and the reason for the others is unknown. V, J and clone size are taken as reported in that table, and D and trimming were inferred from the DNA itself. This sample's records show fewer than 130,000 clones. 0.55% to 0.65% of the sample belongs to the ten largest clones.

The data are from a study of cytomegalovirus exposure and HLA in healthy donors (dated by TCRdb to about 2017). Looking at the study overall: According to an earlier analysis of 587 of the donors, some 170 million T cells yielded 120 million or so unique TCR beta sequences and less than 300 Gb of sequence data. The study was designed to test whether signatures of past pathogen exposure could be identified by cataloging public T cell receptors. An early release covering roughly 640 HLA-typed donors comprised about 310 gigabases of sequencing data and roughly 85 million unique TCR sequences. Every discovery cohort repertoire had been produced on one sequencing platform. A later genetic analysis took genome-wide SNP genotypes for about three fifths of the roughly 670 donors and used that subset as a discovery cohort. Among about 400 genotyped donors of the cohort, an average of roughly 230,000 unique TCR beta nucleotide sequences was sequenced per donor, of which about 20% were non-productive. Typing coverage varied by locus: roughly 620-640 donors for A, B, C, DRB1 and DQB1; around 560 for DQA1; nearly 610 for DPA1; some 470 for DPB1. A later analysis re-examined previously published TCR beta repertoires from several hundred donors and added high-resolution HLA genotyping to investigate patterns of TCR occurrence. Both class I and class II loci were covered by HLA typing, at four-digit resolution. In an earlier analysis of roughly 600 of the donors, high-throughput TCR beta sequencing was used to judge whether each TCR beta V gene segment behaved as functional or pseudogenic. Five DR-DQ haplotypes were handled as single units for association and clustering, since linkage in the cohort was strong. Using immunosequencing, the study profiled T cell repertoires from about 650 subjects and related those repertoires to cytomegalovirus serostatus. The study combined high-throughput TCR immunosequencing, statistical association of individual TCRs with disease status, and machine learning to predict cytomegalovirus infection status. In addition to the first cohort of several hundred subjects, a separate validation cohort of 120 different subjects was used. Rather than drawing on any new phenotypic data, the later analysis identified candidate immune exposures from TCR beta sequences and the way those sequences occurred across donors. Donor age, sex, ethnicity and CMV serostatus were compiled together with the repertoire data. The genetic ancestry cluster associated with self-reported Caucasian donors included around four fifths of the 398 genotyped donors. Results the study describes overall, beyond this receptor: The study listed approximately 150 TCR beta chains as associated with cytomegalovirus. A few of the identified cytomegalovirus-associated TCR beta chains were confirmed in vitro to be specific for cytomegalovirus antigens. A later analysis reported that several top co-occurrence clusters appeared linked to parvovirus B19, influenza, CMV and Epstein-Barr virus. Presence/absence analyses assumed roughly uniform sequencing depth across donors, an assumption that may not hold. A later analysis associated some 17,000 TCR beta sequences with specific HLA alleles at a false discovery rate of 0.05. Because counts were too low, roughly 16 rarely observed V segments, including chromosome 9 orphons, were left out of the earlier analysis of some 640 of the donors. It was suggested by the authors that the approach could potentially be generalized to other disease states and immunological phenotypes. An earlier analysis of approximately 600 of the donors showed that most TCR beta V segments appeared in productive rearrangements either about 90% or about 30% of the time, which broadly matched IMGT annotations. Across donors, most TCR sequences were observed very rarely, whereas some public TCRs were present in many individuals. A further reported finding was that TCR beta sequences accurately predicted the HLA-A and HLA-B alleles for most subjects in the first cohort. A later analysis found that most CMV-associated TCR beta chains appeared HLA-restricted, with HLA associations seemingly driven largely by CMV exposure. Some IMGT-functional V segments, including TRBV6-2 and TRBV6-3, could not be told apart with the 87-base-pair reads, so those segments were excluded. Only TCR beta chains were sequenced in this cohort, and the absence of alpha or paired-chain data limited detectable features. A group of highly shared sequence variants was considered likely to be a technical artifact of the sequencing pipeline. Linkage disequilibrium might explain the correlated functional status among segregating V segments, but an unknown experimental factor could not be ruled out. Assigning TCR associations to individual alleles was difficult when HLA alleles, especially DR and DQ, strongly co-occurred. In both the original and validation cohorts, the classifier was reported to diagnose cytomegalovirus status with high specificity and sensitivity. Immune exposure information for the cohort was limited to CMV serostatus. In a later analysis, the rate of TCR association differed among HLA loci, with DRB1 alleles having the most associated TCRs and HLA-C alleles having the fewest. In a later analysis, HLA-associated TCR beta chains were found to be more clonally expanded and to have lower generation probabilities than equally common non-associated chains. A later genetic analysis reported fewer N-insertions in productive TCRs among donors in an Asian-associated ancestry cluster than the approximately 670-donor mean. Because HLA typing was unavailable for some donors at each locus, only the typed subset was used in association tests. In a later genetic analysis, a missense DCLRE1C variant was associated with V-gene and J-gene trimming of TCR beta chains, and the association was replicated in an independent cohort.

In total, over 600 healthy bone marrow donors made up the cohort. Cohort members were all nominally healthy when sampled, although unrecorded immune exposures were likely present. The donor was CMV seronegative and was included in the group of around 320 seronegative cohort members. A peripheral blood sample was collected from each donor, and TCR beta sequencing was performed on peripheral blood mononuclear cells. The Qiagen DNeasy Blood Extraction Kit was used to extract genomic DNA from the blood cell samples. CDR1 and CDR2, looked up from the germline V gene, are LGHNA and YSLEER. V trim: 3 bases; J trim: 1 base; unmatched bases: 5. From the cysteine up to the phenylalanine, the CDR3 has a length of 15 residues. Only the CDR3 DNA is retained, 45 bases long and in frame from the first base.

The material sequenced was PBMCs. The origin of this receptor is a man aged 50 to 59 in good health and CMV-seronegative. The rearranged segments are TRBV4-3 and TRBJ1-1, with 7 central nucleotides matching TRBD1. The encoded CDR3 is CASSHVDRANTEAFF. The nucleotides read TGCGCCAGCAGCCACGTTGACAGGGCGAACACTGAAGCTTTCTTT.